This T cell receptor beta chain stems from a study of blood T cell repertoires in COVID-19. Some clones are missing from TCRdb's copy, which holds only in-frame ones; the method was immunoSEQ multiplex PCR. The sample includes around 250,000 clones, 86% of them seen just once. The germline gives CDR1 LNHNV, CDR2 YYDKDF (reference sequence). Trimming removed 0 bases from V and 5 bases from J, with 4 bases in between. The CDR3 length is 13 residues. This clonotype originated in an elderly man with acute or convalescent COVID-19. The gene calls are TRBV15 and TRBJ2-2, with D unclear. Sequenced: peripheral blood. As DNA, the CDR3 is TGTGCCACCAGCAGAGACAGGACCGGGGAGCTGTTTTTT. Translation: CATSRDRTGELFF. Supplemented by reference TRBV15 and TRBJ2-2, the full variable domain reads DAMVIQNPRYQVTQFGKPVTLSCSQTLNHNVMYWYQQKSSQAPKLLFHYYDKDFNNEADTPDNFQSRRPNTSFCFLDIRSPGLGDTAMYLCATSRDRTGELFFGEGSRLTVL.